The present entry profiles one T cell receptor (beta chain) with its context. The target antigen is unknown. This entry comes from a study of cytomegalovirus exposure and HLA in healthy donors. Broader study findings: Cytomegalovirus-associated TCR beta chains were listed, numbering some 180. In the roughly 130 validation repertoires, a later analysis found that first-cohort TCR clusters tended to co-occur.

V lost 3 bases to trimming and J lost 2 bases; unmatched junction nucleotides: 3. This CDR3 region has 16 residues. Germline V gene lookup returns CDR1 SGDLS and CDR2 YYNGEE. Some clones are missing from TCRdb's copy, which holds only in-frame ones; the method was immunoSEQ multiplex PCR. The sample lists 150,000 to 200,000 clones; roughly 82% were seen once. The source material was PBMCs. The clonotype comes from a woman aged 18-35 years in good health and CMV-seronegative. The V gene is TRBV9, the J gene TRBJ2-3; 13 nucleotides align to TRBD2. The CDR3 protein is CASSAGLAGYTDTQYF. DNA of the CDR3: TGTGCCAGCAGCGCGGGACTAGCGGGGTACACAGATACGCAGTATTTT.